The 27 T cell receptor beta chains presented below share a single source sample, sequenced in a study of radiation and T cells in renal cell carcinoma. This table comes from immunoSEQ multiplex PCR, and its TCRdb copy is limited to in-frame clones, with some not included. Of tens of thousands of clones in the sample, around 85% were seen once. As for time point: blood 2 weeks post-SBRT. Treatment: 15 Gy SBRT to primary tumor, nephrectomy 4 weeks later. The sequences come from blood, collected from a patient whose treatment included radiotherapy and nephrectomy. These receptor sequences come from a woman aged 45-59 years with renal cell carcinoma.

The rearrangement joins TRBV11-1 to TRBJ2-7; D gene ambiguous. Germline loops: CDR1 SGHAT, CDR2 FQDESV (reference sequence). V dropped 2 bases and J dropped 0 bases, with 5 bases sitting between them. The CDR3 covers 13 residues. CDR3 residues: CASSLRLSYEQYF. CDR3 DNA: TGTGCCAGCAGCTTACGACTCTCCTACGAGCAGTACTTC.

The rearrangement uses TRBV18 and TRBJ2-1; D not certain. V dropped 8 bases and J dropped 5 bases, with 13 bases sitting between them. The V gene's germline CDR1 is KGHSH and CDR2 LQKENI. The length of the CDR3 is 13 residues. The CDR3 sequence: CASRLGSNNEQFF. The CDR3 region has the DNA TGTGCCAGCCGCCTGGGAAGTAACAATGAGCAGTTCTTC. Variable domain in full (rest from reference TRBV18 and TRBJ2-1): NAGVMQNPRHLVRRRGQEARLRCSPMKGHSHVYWYRQLPEEGLKFMVYLQKENIIDESGMPKERFSAEFPKEGPSILRIQQVVRGDSAAYFCASRLGSNNEQFFGPGTRLTVL.

The chain carries TRBV7-2 and TRBJ2-5; the D gene could be TRBD1 or TRBD2 (6 bases each). The V gene lost 1 base and the J gene lost 4 bases, with 13 bases spanning the gap. Germline CDR1 is SGHTA and CDR2 is FQGNSA. This CDR3 has 15 residues. CDR3: CASSLGVGGGETQYF. CDR3 coding DNA: TGTGCCAGCAGCTTAGGGGTAGGGGGAGGAGAGACCCAGTACTTC.

This clone was detected once. The J gene is TRBJ2-5, the V gene TRBV2; possibly TRBD1 or TRBD2 for D (6 bases each). The V end was cut by 8 bases, the J end by 5 bases, with 21 bases between. Per germline, CDR1 SNHLY and CDR2 FYNNEI. This CDR3 has 15 amino acids. CDR3 loop: CASPGGGLGGETQYF. In nucleotides, the CDR3 is TGTGCCAGCCCCGGAGGGGGACTCGGGGGCGAGACCCAGTACTTC.

The CDR3 protein is CASSEGGIGYNEQFF. As DNA, the CDR3 is TGCGCCAGCAGTGAGGGTGGGATAGGGTACAATGAGCAGTTCTTC. The chain has TRBV10-1 and TRBJ2-1; D remains ambiguous. The germline CDR1 and CDR2 sequences are WNHNN and SYGVQD (reference sequence). With 2 bases removed from V and 4 bases from J, the gap between germline ends came to 12 bases. CDR3 length: 15 amino acids.

The rearrangement uses TRBV5-5 and TRBJ2-7, with D maybe TRBD1 (6 bases). The CDR3 loop spans 15 amino acids. Germline V CDR1 and CDR2: SGHKS, YYEKEE (reference sequence). The V and J ends lost 5 bases and 6 bases respectively, with 21 bases between them. This chain's CDR3 is CASSYIGREGGEQYF. In nucleotides, the CDR3 is TGTGCCAGCAGTTACATCGGAAGGGAAGGGGGCGAGCAGTACTTC.

The chain couples TRBV29-1 to TRBJ2-3; 7 bases match TRBD2. The V gene end was trimmed by 4 bases and the J gene end by 0 bases; junction bases not matched to a gene: 7. Germline V CDR1 and CDR2: SQVTM, ANQGSEA. The CDR3 loop spans 15 amino acids. CDR3 nucleotides: TGCAGCGTTGTTTCAGCGGGAAGGAGCACAGATACGCAGTATTTT. This gives the protein CSVVSAGRSTDTQYF.

The chain has TRBV28 and TRBJ1-2, with 10 bases matching TRBD1. There are 15 residues in the CDR3. Germline lookup yields CDR1 MDHEN and CDR2 SYDVKM. Losses at the gene ends were 5 bases for V and 8 bases for J; bases not matched to a gene: 11. The CDR3 protein is CASSTGTGAFTGYTF. Here the CDR3 DNA reads TGTGCCAGCAGTACCGGGACAGGGGCGTTCACCGGCTACACCTTC.

The chain combines TRBV5-6 with TRBJ2-4; TRBD2 is a possible D gene (6 bases). Germline CDR1 reads SGHDT; CDR2 reads YYEEEE. The CDR3 loop spans 15 amino acids. V shed 0 bases and J shed 0 bases, with 7 bases lying between them. The CDR3 bases are TGTGCCAGCAGCTTGGGGCGGGGAGCCAAAAACATTCAGTACTTC. Protein product: CASSLGRGAKNIQYF.

This chain connects TRBV5-1 to TRBJ2-1; TRBD2 aligns across 7 bases. In germline, CDR1 is SGHRS, CDR2 YFSETQ. CDR3 length: 13 residues. V trimming: 3 bases; J trimming: 5 bases; junction bases outside the gene matches: 2. The CDR3 sequence: CASSSGGDNEQFF. CDR3 nucleotide sequence: TGCGCCAGCAGCTCGGGGGGAGACAATGAGCAGTTCTTC. Drawing the rest from reference TRBV5-1 and TRBJ2-1, the complete variable domain is KAGVTQTPRYLIKTRGQQVTLSCSPISGHRSVSWYQQTPGQGLQFLFEYFSETQRNKGNFPGRFSGRQFSNSRSEMNVSTLELGDSALYLCASSSGGDNEQFFGPGTRLTVL.

This clone appeared once. The rearrangement links TRBV7-2 to TRBJ2-2; the match to TRBD1 covers 10 bases. V dropped 5 bases and J dropped 3; count of bases not matched to a gene: 3. CDR3 length: 15 residues. The germline V gene has CDR1 SGHTA and CDR2 FQGNSA. The CDR3 loop is CASSQGQGYTGELFF. In nucleotides, the CDR3 is TGTGCCAGCAGCCAGGGACAGGGGTACACCGGGGAGCTGTTTTTT. The variable domain in full, with the rest retrieved from reference TRBV7-2 and TRBJ2-2, is GAGVSQSPSNKVTEKGKDVELRCDPISGHTALYWYRQSLGQGLEFLIYFQGNSAPDKSGLPSDRFSAERTGGSVSTLTIQRTQQEDSAVYLCASSQGQGYTGELFFGEGSRLTVL.

The chain uses TRBV5-6 and TRBJ1-5; D gene unclear. Germline V lookup: CDR1 SGHDT, CDR2 YYEEEE. CDR3 length: 14 amino acids. V gave up 0 bases and J gave up 4 bases, with 8 bases separating them. CDR3 nucleotides: TGTGCCAGCAGCTTGGCCCCTACTAATCAGCCCCAGCATTTT. Translating it yields CASSLAPTNQPQHF. The full variable domain, with the rest looked up from reference TRBV5-6 and TRBJ1-5, is DAGVTQSPTHLIKTRGQQVTLRCSPKSGHDTVSWYQQALGQGPQFIFQYYEEEERQRGNFPDRFSGHQFPNYSSELNVNALLLGDSALYLCASSLAPTNQPQHFGDGTRLSIL.

This chain links TRBV4-3 with TRBJ1-3; D gene unclear. The germline V gene has CDR1 LGHNA and CDR2 YSLEER. V gave up 0 bases and J gave up 0 bases, with 9 bases separating them. This CDR3 has 16 amino acids. The CDR3 protein is CASSQDRLNSGNTIYF. The CDR3, as DNA: TGCGCCAGCAGCCAAGATAGGCTCAACTCTGGAAACACCATATATTTT.

This chain joins TRBV18 and TRBJ1-1; D is unclear. Looked up from germline, CDR1 is KGHSH and CDR2 is LQKENI. With 0 bases removed from V and 2 bases from J, the gap between germline ends came to 7 bases. The length of the CDR3 is 14 residues. The CDR3 sequence: CASSPPGSNTEAFF. The CDR3 coding sequence is TGTGCCAGCTCACCACCCGGGTCAAACACTGAAGCTTTCTTT.

V gene TRBV7-2 combines with J gene TRBJ2-3, with D tentatively TRBD2 (5 bases). The CDR3 consists of 14 residues. Germline CDR1 and CDR2: SGHTA and FQGNSA. V was shortened by 5 bases and J by 0 bases, with 9 bases between the two germline ends. CDR3 sequence reads: CASSTWTSTDTQYF. The CDR3 DNA reads TGTGCCAGCAGCACCTGGACTAGCACAGATACGCAGTATTTT.

The chain links TRBV28 to TRBJ1-1; TRBD1 might be the D (5 bases). Per the germline V gene, CDR1 is MDHEN and CDR2 is SYDVKM. Trimming removed 7 bases from V and 5 bases from J, with 20 bases in between. CDR3 length equals 15 residues. The CDR3 nucleotides read TGTGCCAGCACCGTGACAGACTTCGACGAGACTGAAGCTTTCTTT. Translating gives CASTVTDFDETEAFF.

The chain uses TRBV6-5 and TRBJ2-1; 7 positions match TRBD2. Germline-derived CDR1 and CDR2 are MNHEY and SVGAGI. The CDR3 sequence is 13 residues long. The ends lost 7 bases at V and 7 bases at J; junction bases unmatched: 7. CDR3 residues: CASTSGGRNEQFF. The CDR3 DNA reads as TGTGCCAGCACCTCCGGGGGGAGGAATGAGCAGTTCTTC.

This sequence joins TRBV19 and TRBJ1-2, with 9 bases lining up with TRBD1. The CDR3 is 18 amino acids. Germline CDR1 LNHDA, CDR2 SQIVND (reference sequence). With 2 bases clipped from V and 4 bases from J, the junction kept 14 bases outside the gene matches. Here the CDR3 reads CASSILGQGASWGYGYTF. The DNA of the CDR3 is TGTGCCAGTAGTATACTGGGACAGGGAGCTTCGTGGGGCTATGGCTACACCTTC.

This chain links TRBV6-1 with TRBJ2-7, with 7 bases identical to TRBD2. J lost 2 bases, V lost 6 bases, and 13 bases had no gene match. This CDR3 comprises 16 residues. Germline CDR1 MNHNS, CDR2 SASEGT. The CDR3 DNA reads TGTGCCAGCAGCGAAAGTAGCGGGCACGGCACCTACGAGCAGTACTTC. It encodes CASSESSGHGTYEQYF.

On this clone: The junction does not match germline at one end; this may be a read error. CDR3 amino acids: CASSPNTGDTIYF. The CDR3 DNA is TGCGCCAGCAGCCCGAACACTGGAGACACCATATATTTT. V is TRBV4-3 and J is TRBJ1-3; D gene uncertain. CDR3 length: 13 amino acids. Per the germline V gene, CDR1 is LGHNA and CDR2 is YSLEER.

The chain couples TRBV5-6 to TRBJ1-2; 7 bases agree with TRBD1. The germline V gene encodes CDR1 SGHDT and CDR2 YYEEEE. CDR3 length: 13 amino acids. Trimming cost V 4 bases and J 4 bases; bases outside gene matches: 4. The chain's CDR3 is CASSINRGYGYTF. Written as DNA, the CDR3 is TGTGCCAGCAGCATAAACAGGGGCTATGGCTACACCTTC.

The chain carries TRBV28 and TRBJ2-5, with D tentatively TRBD1 (6 bases). This CDR3 region has 15 residues. The germline V gene encodes CDR1 MDHEN and CDR2 SYDVKM. Trimming cost V 6 bases and J 1 base, with 15 bases left between them. CDR3 coding DNA: TGTGCCAGCAGCAAGGACAGCTCCTTCCAAGAGACCCAGTACTTC. Translated: CASSKDSSFQETQYF.

This rearrangement joins TRBV27 to TRBJ1-1, with 9 positions matching TRBD1. The germline gives CDR1 MNHEY, CDR2 SMNVEV (reference sequence). The CDR3 covers 16 residues. The junction had 8 bases not matched to a gene; V was cut back by 3 bases and J by 3 bases. CDR3 protein: CASSLDRGLWDTEAFF. The CDR3 bases are TGTGCCAGCAGTTTGGACAGGGGTTTGTGGGACACTGAAGCTTTCTTT.

This clone was detected only a few times. This chain links TRBV7-2 with TRBJ1-2; D is uncertain. V was pared by 7 bases and J by 4 bases, with 16 bases between. The CDR3 totals 14 residues. Germline CDR1 SGHTA, CDR2 FQGNSA. The CDR3 DNA follows: TGTGCCAGCACCTCGACCTTCGTGGGCTATGGCTACACCTTC. Protein product: CASTSTFVGYGYTF.

J is TRBJ2-7 and V is TRBV14; TRBD1 matches at 8 bases. The CDR3 contains 13 residues. Trimming at V came to 4 bases and at J to 6 bases, leaving 5 bases not matched to a gene. Germline lookup yields CDR1 SGHDN and CDR2 FVKESK. In nucleotides, the CDR3 is TGTGCCAGCAGCCTACAGGGGGTCGGCGAGCAGTACTTC. It codes for CASSLQGVGEQYF.

The chain employs TRBV7-2 and TRBJ1-4; D might be TRBD1 (5 bases). V was shortened by 4 bases and J by 4 bases, with 16 bases between the two germline ends. CDR1 SGHTA and CDR2 FQGNSA come from the germline V gene. The CDR3 runs 16 residues. Written as DNA, the CDR3 is TGTGCCAGCAGCTCTACCCCCGGGACGGATAATGAAAAACTGTTTTTT. As protein: CASSSTPGTDNEKLFF.

The CDR3 loop is CASSFGQGGYGYTF. Written as DNA, the CDR3 is TGTGCCAGCAGTTTCGGACAGGGCGGCTATGGCTACACCTTC. This chain uses TRBV6-4 with TRBJ1-2, with 8 bases identical to TRBD1. The CDR3 consists of 14 residues. After removal of 5 bases from V and 4 bases from J, the junction contained 6 bases not matched to a gene. Germline V CDR1 and CDR2: MRHNA, SNTAGT.